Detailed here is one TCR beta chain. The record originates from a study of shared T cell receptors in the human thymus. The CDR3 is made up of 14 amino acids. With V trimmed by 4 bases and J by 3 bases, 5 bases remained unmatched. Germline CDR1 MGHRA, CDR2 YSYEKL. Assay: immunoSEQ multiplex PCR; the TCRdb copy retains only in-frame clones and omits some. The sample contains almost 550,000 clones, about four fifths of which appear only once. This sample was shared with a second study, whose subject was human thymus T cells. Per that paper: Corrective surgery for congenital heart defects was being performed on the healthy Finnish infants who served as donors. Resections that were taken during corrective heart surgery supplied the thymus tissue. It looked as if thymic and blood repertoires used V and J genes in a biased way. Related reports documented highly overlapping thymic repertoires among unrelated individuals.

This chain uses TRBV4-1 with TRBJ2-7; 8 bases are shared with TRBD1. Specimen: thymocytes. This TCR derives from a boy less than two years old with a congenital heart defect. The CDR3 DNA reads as TGCGCCAGCAGCCTCCAGGGGGCGGTCTACGAGCAGTACTTC. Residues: CASSLQGAVYEQYF.